These 27 T cell receptor beta chains were sequenced from one sample in a study of cytomegalovirus exposure and HLA in healthy donors. 13 Jbeta primers and 60 Vbeta primers were used for the PCR. Libraries were prepared by immunoSEQ multiplex PCR; TCRdb keeps only in-frame clonotypes and omits some of them. Found here are 90,000 to 110,000 clones, more than 80% of them singletons; the top ten hold over 5%. Sequences were obtained from PBMCs. These receptors were collected from a man between 18 and 35 years old in good health and CMV-seronegative.

The CDR3 loop reads CASSPRGGGSVYEQYF. The CDR3 DNA reads TGTGCCAGCAGCCCCCGGGGTGGCGGGAGTGTCTACGAGCAGTACTTC. J is TRBJ2-7 and V is TRBV11-2; 7 bases are a match to TRBD2. The CDR3 extends over 16 amino acids. V was pared by 5 bases and J by 3 bases, with 13 bases of the junction left unmatched. Germline V gene data show CDR1 as SGHAT and CDR2 as FQNNGV.

The V gene is TRBV6-4, the J gene TRBJ2-7; no definite D call. From germline, CDR1 is MRHNA and CDR2 SNTAGT. The CDR3 has 15 amino acids. The ends were cut back, 2 bases at V and 6 bases at J, with 17 bases in the middle. This CDR3 reads CASSDPLPQAFEQYF. DNA of the CDR3: TGTGCCAGCAGTGACCCGCTCCCACAAGCGTTCGAGCAGTACTTC.

This clone has just one count. The J gene is TRBJ2-1, the V gene TRBV7-3; D ambiguous. Germline V gene lookup returns CDR1 SGHTA and CDR2 FQGTGA. V was shortened by 5 bases and J by 7 bases, with 15 bases between the two germline ends. The CDR3 is 14 amino acids. The CDR3 loop reads CASSPAGMRNEQFF. Written as DNA, the CDR3 is TGTGCCAGCAGCCCCGCCGGCATGAGGAATGAGCAGTTCTTC.

The chain recombines TRBV6-5 with TRBJ2-7; D is possibly TRBD1 (5 bases). Trimming took off 3 bases at V and 5 bases at J, with 11 bases between the two ends. Germline V gives CDR1 MNHEY, CDR2 SVGAGI. There are 13 residues in the CDR3. The CDR3 loop reads CASSYQGFDEQYF. As DNA, the CDR3 is TGTGCCAGCAGTTATCAGGGTTTCGACGAGCAGTACTTC.

For this clone: Relative to the germline gene, one junction end is altered; a read error may explain this. J is TRBJ2-7 and V is TRBV7-9; 9 bases line up with TRBD1. Per the germline V gene, CDR1 is SEHNR and CDR2 is FQNEAQ (reference sequence). This CDR3 region has 16 residues. The CDR3 coding sequence is TGTTCCAGCAGCTTAGAGATTGGGACAGGGACGTACGAGCAGTACTTC. Translating it yields CSSSLEIGTGTYEQYF. Full variable domain (outside the CDR3, taken from reference TRBV7-9 and TRBJ2-7): DTGVSQNPRHKITKRGQNVTFRCDPISEHNRLYWYRQTLGQGPEFLTYFQNEAQLEKSRLLSDRFSAERPKGSFSTLEIQRTEQGDSAMYLCSSSLEIGTGTYEQYFGPGTRLTVT.

V usage is TRBV18 and J usage is TRBJ2-1; TRBD2 matches at 9 bases. The CDR3 runs 14 residues. The V gene end was trimmed by 3 bases and the J gene end by 8 bases; junction bases not matched to a gene: 5. Germline V gene lookup returns CDR1 KGHSH and CDR2 LQKENI. CDR3 sequence reads: CASSPLAGGDEQFF. CDR3 sequence (DNA): TGTGCCAGCTCACCGCTGGCGGGAGGGGATGAGCAGTTCTTC. The whole variable domain, remainder taken from reference TRBV18 and TRBJ2-1, is NAGVMQNPRHLVRRRGQEARLRCSPMKGHSHVYWYRQLPEEGLKFMVYLQKENIIDESGMPKERFSAEFPKEGPSILRIQQVVRGDSAAYFCASSPLAGGDEQFFGPGTRLTVL.

The V gene is TRBV7-2, the J gene TRBJ2-5; 7 nucleotides line up with TRBD1. Germline CDR1 SGHTA, CDR2 FQGNSA. CDR3 length equals 15 residues. V dropped 5 bases and J dropped 7; count of bases not matched to a gene: 13. CDR3 protein: CASSPTGVSGGTQYF. Written as DNA, the CDR3 is TGTGCCAGCAGCCCAACAGGGGTGTCTGGGGGGACCCAGTACTTC. The variable domain in full, with the rest retrieved from reference TRBV7-2 and TRBJ2-5, is GAGVSQSPSNKVTEKGKDVELRCDPISGHTALYWYRQSLGQGLEFLIYFQGNSAPDKSGLPSDRFSAERTGGSVSTLTIQRTQQEDSAVYLCASSPTGVSGGTQYFGPGTRLLVL.

V is TRBV29-1 and J is TRBJ2-1, with a tentative D call TRBD2 (5 bases). Germline V gives CDR1 SQVTM, CDR2 ANQGSEA. Deletions cut 3 bases from V and 4 bases from J, with 10 bases between. The length of the CDR3 is 13 residues. The chain's CDR3 is CSVDSGTYNEQFF. The CDR3 nucleotides read TGCAGCGTTGACAGCGGTACGTACAATGAGCAGTTCTTC.

The chain couples TRBV15 to TRBJ2-7; TRBD1 matches 10 bases. The junction had 9 bases not matched to a gene; V was cut back by 1 base and J by 6 bases. Germline V gene sequence: CDR1 LNHNV, CDR2 YYDKDF (reference sequence). CDR3 length equals 16 residues. DNA for the CDR3: TGTGCCACCAGCAGAGCCGACAGGGGGCATGATATCGAGCAGTACTTC. It translates to CATSRADRGHDIEQYF. The complete variable domain, with remaining parts taken from reference TRBV15 and TRBJ2-7, reads DAMVIQNPRYQVTQFGKPVTLSCSQTLNHNVMYWYQQKSSQAPKLLFHYYDKDFNNEADTPDNFQSRRPNTSFCFLDIRSPGLGDTAMYLCATSRADRGHDIEQYFGPGTRLTVT.

The chain uses TRBV19 and TRBJ2-7, with 8 bases fitting TRBD1. Germline CDR1 reads LNHDA; CDR2 reads SQIVND (reference sequence). After removal of 1 base from V and 7 bases from J, the junction contained 6 bases not matched to a gene. This CDR3 is 14 amino acids long. The CDR3 loop is CASSIGGRGQEQYF. The CDR3 region has the DNA TGTGCCAGTAGTATAGGTGGCAGGGGGCAGGAGCAGTACTTC. Using reference TRBV19 and TRBJ2-7 for the parts outside the CDR3, the full variable domain is DGGITQSPKYLFRKEGQNVTLSCEQNLNHDAMYWYRQDPGQGLRLIYYSQIVNDFQKGDIAEGYSVSREKKESFPLTVTSAQKNPTAFYLCASSIGGRGQEQYFGPGTRLTVT.

The CDR3 spells CASSQDPTGAGTDTQYF. The CDR3 coding sequence is TGCGCCAGCAGCCAAGATCCCACAGGGGCCGGGACAGATACGCAGTATTTT. The chain uses TRBV4-1 and TRBJ2-3, with 7 nucleotides matching TRBD1. The germline V gene encodes CDR1 MGHRA and CDR2 YSYEKL. V shed 0 bases, J shed 3 bases, and the junction held 9 bases outside the gene matches. The CDR3 covers 17 residues.

The V call is TRBV7-7, the J call TRBJ2-2; 8 nucleotides match TRBD1. The J segment lost 5 bases and the V segment lost 5 bases, leaving 19 bases of the junction unmatched. The CDR3 is 19 residues long. Germline assignment: CDR1 SSHAT and CDR2 FNYEAQ (reference sequence). CDR3: CASSRIPGGDRGRTGELFF. DNA for the CDR3: TGTGCCAGCAGCCGAATTCCCGGCGGCGACAGGGGACGGACCGGGGAGCTGTTTTTT.

This clone was recorded once. The chain links TRBV7-2 to TRBJ2-6; TRBD2 is a possible D gene (6 bases). This CDR3 region has 14 residues. Germline V CDR1 and CDR2: SGHTA, FQGNSA. The germline V and J ends were trimmed by 8 bases and 4 bases, with 12 bases remaining between them. CDR3 coding DNA: TGTGCCAGCCGAACGGGGGTCGGGGCCAACGTCCTGACTTTC. Translating gives CASRTGVGANVLTF.

As to this clone: This sample includes further DNA sequences coding for the same CDR3. As DNA, the CDR3 is TGTGCCAGCAGTTTGACAGGGGGCTCCTACGAGCAGTACTTC. Translated: CASSLTGGSYEQYF. V gene TRBV28 combines with J gene TRBJ2-7; 9 nucleotides align to TRBD1. This CDR3 spans 14 amino acids. V shed 3 bases, J shed 0 bases, and the junction held 0 bases outside the gene matches. CDR1 is MDHEN and CDR2 is SYDVKM in the germline V gene.

This chain connects TRBV5-1 to TRBJ2-7; 7 bases fit TRBD1. The CDR3 length is 15 residues. Germline loops: CDR1 SGHRS, CDR2 YFSETQ. Unmatched junction bases numbered 14, after V lost 4 bases and J lost 7 bases. The CDR3 here is CASSAGQAPTREQYF. The CDR3 nucleotides read TGCGCCAGCAGCGCCGGACAGGCCCCTACTAGGGAGCAGTACTTC.

The V gene is TRBV23-1, the J gene TRBJ1-1; the match to TRBD1 covers 7 bases. TRBV23-1 is known as an ORF, though its function is uncertain. The V and J ends lost 4 bases and 0 bases, in that order; junction bases with no gene match: 14. The CDR3 is made up of 18 amino acids. The CDR3 here is CASSRGGNLQGMNTEAFF. The CDR3 DNA reads as TGCGCCAGCAGTCGGGGTGGGAACTTACAGGGGATGAACACTGAAGCTTTCTTT.

The rearrangement links TRBV19 to TRBJ2-7, with 8 bases identical to TRBD2. This CDR3 is built from 16 residues. V was pared by 4 bases and J by 4 bases, with 12 bases of the junction left unmatched. The V gene's germline CDR1 is LNHDA and CDR2 SQIVND (reference sequence). The DNA of the CDR3 is TGTGCCAGTAGTAAGAGCGGGAGTTCTTTGGGGTACGAGCAGTACTTC. Translated, it gives CASSKSGSSLGYEQYF.

The J gene is TRBJ2-5, the V gene TRBV9, with TRBD1 identical over 8 bases. This CDR3 contains 15 residues. V lost 0 bases to trimming and J lost 5 bases; unmatched junction nucleotides: 6. Germline CDR1 SGDLS, CDR2 YYNGEE. Here the CDR3 DNA reads TGTGCCAGCAGCGTAGAGCAGGGGGCGGGGGAGACCCAGTACTTC. This encodes CASSVEQGAGETQYF.

The V and J genes are TRBV6-4 and TRBJ2-3; 10 bases map to TRBD2. CDR3 size: 15 residues. V was clipped by 3 bases and J by 5 bases; unmatched bases: 5. Germline V CDR1 and CDR2: MRHNA, SNTAGT. In DNA form, the CDR3 reads TGTGCCAGCAGTGAACTAGCGGGAAAGGGAGATACGCAGTATTTT. This codes for CASSELAGKGDTQYF.

This clone was seen a single time. This chain joins TRBV12-5 and TRBJ1-1; the D is unclear. The V end lost 4 bases, the J end lost 5 bases, and 17 bases lay between the germline ends. The CDR3 contains 15 residues. CDR1 and CDR2 from the germline V gene are LGHNT and FRNRAP. The CDR3 nucleotides read TGTGCTAGTGGTTCCGACCCCGAGGGTAGGACTGAAGCTTTCTTT. Translation: CASGSDPEGRTEAFF.

This chain connects TRBV5-8 to TRBJ1-5; the match to TRBD1 covers 7 bases. Looked up from germline, CDR1 is SGHTS and CDR2 is YDEGEE. This CDR3 contains 11 residues. With 4 bases clipped from V and 9 bases from J, the junction kept 1 base outside the gene matches. CDR3 sequence reads: CASSQGGPQHF. Written as DNA, the CDR3 is TGTGCCAGCAGCCAGGGGGGGCCCCAGCATTTT.

This clone was seen a few times. The rearrangement joins TRBV30 to TRBJ2-1; 7 bases map to TRBD2. Losses at the gene ends were 5 bases for V and 8 bases for J; bases not matched to a gene: 12. The CDR3 contains 14 residues. CDR1 is GTSNPN and CDR2 is SVGIG in the germline V gene (reference sequence). The CDR3 spells CAWGAGTIRDEQFF. CDR3 nucleotides: TGTGCCTGGGGGGCCGGGACTATTAGAGATGAGCAGTTCTTC.

This clone was seen a few times. This sequence joins TRBV19 and TRBJ2-1; perhaps TRBD1 as D (5 bases). The germline V gene has CDR1 LNHDA and CDR2 SQIVND (reference sequence). V shed 5 bases and J shed 0 bases, with 11 bases lying between them. The CDR3 is 15 residues long. The CDR3 loop is CASSVSGFSYNEQFF. CDR3 nucleotides: TGTGCCAGTAGTGTATCAGGGTTCTCCTACAATGAGCAGTTCTTC.

The J gene is TRBJ1-2, the V gene TRBV7-2; no clear D gene. V lost 7 bases, J lost 0 bases, and 12 bases lay in between. The V gene's germline CDR1 is SGHTA and CDR2 FQGNSA. The CDR3 loop spans 14 amino acids. The CDR3 is CASTPPEPNYGYTF. DNA of the CDR3: TGTGCCAGCACCCCGCCCGAGCCTAACTATGGCTACACCTTC.

In its sample, this clone was seen once. Here the CDR3 reads CSVEVLGEQYF. CDR3 bases: TGCAGCGTTGAAGTCCTAGGTGAGCAGTACTTC. V gene TRBV29-1 combines with J gene TRBJ2-7; D gene ambiguous. The CDR3 covers 11 residues. Germline-derived CDR1 and CDR2 are SQVTM and ANQGSEA. V dropped 1 base and J dropped 7 bases, with 8 bases sitting between them.

The table lists this clone with a few counts. The chain recombines TRBV4-3 with TRBJ2-2, with D unresolved. This CDR3 spans 13 amino acids. Germline V gene data show CDR1 as LGHNA and CDR2 as YSLEER. V was cut by 0 bases and J by 3 bases, with 2 bases left in between. CDR3 nucleotides: TGCGCCAGCAGCCAAGACTACACCGGGGAGCTGTTTTTT. This translates into CASSQDYTGELFF.

CDR3: CASSLAGASSYNEQFF. CDR3 nucleotide sequence: TGTGCCAGCAGCTTAGCGGGGGCCAGCTCCTACAATGAGCAGTTCTTC. This rearrangement joins TRBV7-9 to TRBJ2-1; possible D gene TRBD1, 6 bases. There are 16 residues in the CDR3. V lost 0 bases and J lost 0, with 9 bases in between. Germline CDR1 and CDR2: SEHNR and FQNEAQ (reference sequence).